The present T cell receptor (beta chain) was sequenced within a study of OX40 agonist ivuxolimab in advanced cancers. Study-wide context: Participants averaged 60 years of age (range about 23 to 90) and were approximately 81% male. Study conclusions and caveats: It was also the case that some nonresponders had low normalized T-cell clonal expansion.

This CDR3 is 15 amino acids long. Trimming left V 4 bases short and J 0 bases short, with 10 bases between. CDR1 and CDR2 from the germline V gene are KGHSH and LQKENI. The method was immunoSEQ multiplex PCR; TCRdb's version includes in-frame clones alone and lacks a portion of them. Of around 67,000 clones in the sample, approximately 90% are singletons; the top ten hold 2.2%. As for this clone: Its antigen remains unidentified.

This TCR was sampled from an adult with an advanced solid tumor such as melanoma, head and neck, liver or kidney cancer. This chain uses TRBV18 with TRBJ1-5; D gene unclear. Sequencing was performed on CD4+ or CD8+ T cells sorted from blood, taken in a trial of the OX40 agonist ivuxolimab. CDR3 loop: CASSLSRVSNQPQHF. The CDR3 coding sequence is TGTGCCAGCTCACTAAGTAGGGTTAGCAATCAGCCCCAGCATTTT.